Detailed here is one T cell receptor beta chain. Time point indicated: newly diagnosed GD, antithyroid drugs for less than 3 months. There was RNA extracted from PBMCs, and the TCR library was made from it. These data are taken from a study of regulatory T cells in long-lasting Graves disease. Arm-PCR of CDR3 regions and iRepertoire HTBI primers were used to build TCR beta libraries. TCRdb called the multiplex PCR reads again in MiXCR, with one record for every CDR3 protein. The profile shows about 440,000 distinct CDR3 sequences, under 15% of them singletons. The CDR3 is 19 residues long. Trimming removed 6 bases from V and 3 bases from J; junction bases left unmatched: 13. Germline loops: CDR1 LNHNV, CDR2 YYDKDF (reference sequence). These records were also assigned to another study, of T cells in Graves' hyperthyroidism and ophthalmopathy.

This rearrangement joins TRBV15 to TRBJ2-3, with 15 bases matching TRBD2. The source of this sequence is a woman aged 25 to 45 with Graves disease. Material: peripheral blood mononuclear cells (PBMCs), obtained at new diagnosis, from a patient treated with antithyroid drugs. In DNA, the CDR3 is TGTGCCACCAGGACCTGGGGGACTAGCGGGGGGAAAGGGACAGATACGCAGTATTTT. It translates to CATRTWGTSGGKGTDTQYF.